The rows below give T cell receptor beta chains drawn from one sample of a study of identical twins. TCRdb itself ran the 5' RACE reads through MiXCR, one entry per CDR3 protein. This table has about 530,000 distinct CDR3 sequences, about 20% appearing once. In addition, the sample was reused for a study of yellow fever vaccine responses in identical twins.

Sequenced input: CD4+ T cells sorted from blood. These receptors were taken from a woman younger than 30 in good health. The CDR3 runs from the conserved cysteine through the conserved F or W. D genes are given only for firm matches. Clone size appears in some rows only: once, few, many, or a class for an expanded clone.

j_call | d_call | clone_size | v_call | cdr3_nt | cdr3_aa
TRBJ2-5 | TRBD2 | few | TRBV20-1 | TGCAGTGCCCCGGGACTAGAAGAGACCCAGTACTTC | CSAPGLEETQYF
TRBJ2-1 | NA | NA | TRBV5-1 | TGCGCCAGCAGGGGAGAAGGGTACTACAATGAGCAGTTCTTC | CASRGEGYYNEQFF
TRBJ2-1 | TRBD2 | few | TRBV18 | TGTGCCAGCTCACCCGGGGGACTAGCGAGCAACAATGAGCAGTTCTTC | CASSPGGLASNNEQFF
TRBJ2-5 | TRBD1 | NA | TRBV20-1 | TGCAGTGCTCGGACAGGGGTGAACCAAGAGACCCAGTACTTC | CSARTGVNQETQYF
TRBJ1-6 | TRBD1 | NA | TRBV20-1 | TGCAGTGCCGGACAGGGAGACTATAATTCACCCCTCCACTTT | CSAGQGDYNSPLHF
TRBJ2-1 | NA | many | TRBV2 | TGTGCCAGCAGCGAGGGACTTTACAATGAGCAGTTCTTC | CASSEGLYNEQFF
TRBJ2-2 | TRBD2 | few | TRBV6-5 | TGTGCCAGCAGTTACTCGTGGACTAGCGGCACCGGGGAGCTGTTTTTT | CASSYSWTSGTGELFF
TRBJ1-1 | NA | few | TRBV7-9 | TGTGCCAGCAGCTTACAAGCTCTGAACACTGAAGCTTTCTTT | CASSLQALNTEAFF
TRBJ2-7 | NA | NA | TRBV20-1 | TGCAGTGCTAGGGATTCCAGAGGGGTTTTGCTCGGCGAGCAGTACTTC | CSARDSRGVLLGEQYF
TRBJ1-5 | NA | many | TRBV5-1 | TGCGCCAGCAGCCGGGACGGAGGGAATCAGCCCCAGCATTTT | CASSRDGGNQPQHF
TRBJ2-1 | TRBD2 | few | TRBV9 | TGTGCCAGCAGCGGATCCACAGGCGGGACTAGCGGTAATGAGCAGTTCTTC | CASSGSTGGTSGNEQFF
TRBJ2-1 | NA | few | TRBV12-3/TRBV12-4 | TGTGCCAGCAGTTTGGGGCCCGATGAGCAGTTCTTC | CASSLGPDEQFF
TRBJ2-3 | TRBD2 | few | TRBV7-9 | TGTGCCAGCAGACGGGCTAGCGGGAGTCCTGATACGCAGTATTTT | CASRRASGSPDTQYF
TRBJ2-3 | NA | once | TRBV12-3/TRBV12-4 | TGTGCCAGCAGTTTAAGGGGGGGGGCGATGTTTCGCACAGATACGCAGTATTTT | CASSLRGGAMFRTDTQYF
TRBJ2-2 | TRBD2 | NA | TRBV7-3 | TGTGCCAGCAGCTTTACTAGCGGGATACCTAACACCGGGGAGCTGTTTTTT | CASSFTSGIPNTGELFF
TRBJ2-1 | NA | few | TRBV3-1 | TGTGCCAGCAGCCAAGTCGTGGGAGACATCTACAATGAGCAGTTCTTC | CASSQVVGDIYNEQFF
TRBJ2-1 | TRBD2 | NA | TRBV12-3/TRBV12-4 | TGTGCCAGCAGTTTAGCGGGAGGGGCGGGAGTCTACAATGAGCAGTTCTTC | CASSLAGGAGVYNEQFF
TRBJ2-1 | TRBD1 | NA | TRBV18 | TGTGCCAGCTCTCAGGGGGTTACCTACAATGAGCAGTTCTTC | CASSQGVTYNEQFF
TRBJ2-7 | NA | NA | TRBV19 | TGTGCCAGTAGTATAGGTATAACTGGGTGGGGGTTATCCTACGAGCAGTACTTC | CASSIGITGWGLSYEQYF
TRBJ1-1 | NA | NA | TRBV3-1 | TGTGCCAGCAGCCAAGAGTCCCACAGGGAAGAAGCTTTCTTT | CASSQESHREEAFF
TRBJ2-7 | NA | NA | TRBV27 | TGTGCCAGCAGTTTCCGAGGGATCAGGGGGTCTGGGGGGTCCTACGAGCAGTACTTC | CASSFRGIRGSGGSYEQYF
TRBJ2-3 | TRBD2 | few | TRBV20-1 | TGCAGTGCTCTTGCGGGGGGGACAGATACGCAGTATTTT | CSALAGGTDTQYF
TRBJ2-4 | TRBD2 | few | TRBV6-5 | TGTGCCAGCAGTTACTCCTTTAGCGGGTCCGAAAACATTCAGTACTTC | CASSYSFSGSENIQYF